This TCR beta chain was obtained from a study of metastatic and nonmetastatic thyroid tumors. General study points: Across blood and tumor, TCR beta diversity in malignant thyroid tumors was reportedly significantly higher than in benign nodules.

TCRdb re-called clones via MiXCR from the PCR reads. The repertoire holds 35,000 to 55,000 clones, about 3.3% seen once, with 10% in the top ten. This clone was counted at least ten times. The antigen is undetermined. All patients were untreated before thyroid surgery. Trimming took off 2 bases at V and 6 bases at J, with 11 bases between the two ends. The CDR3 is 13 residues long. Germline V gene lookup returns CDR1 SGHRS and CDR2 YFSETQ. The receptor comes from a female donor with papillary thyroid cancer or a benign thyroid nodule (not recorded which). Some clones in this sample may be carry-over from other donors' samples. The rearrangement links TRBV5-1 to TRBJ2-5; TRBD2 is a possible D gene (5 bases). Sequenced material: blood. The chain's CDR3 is CASSFEERKTQYF. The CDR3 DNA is TGCGCCAGCAGCTTTGAGGAGCGGAAGACCCAGTACTTC.